This T cell receptor beta chain was recorded in a study of T cell responses to AZD1222 COVID-19 vaccine. Study results and caveats: Unmutated variant regions are reportedly targeted by nearly half of spike-specific TCRs. White British people made up most donors, females outnumbered males, and clonal diversity was possibly underestimated.

The CDR3 is made up of 14 amino acids. Trimming shortened V by 6 bases and J by 2 bases, and 11 bases separated the two germline ends. Germline V gives CDR1 SNHLY, CDR2 FYNNEI. Turning to this clone: Its antigen is not identified.

It was second doses at about 4 or about 12 weeks that were pooled. This table comes from immunoSEQ multiplex PCR, and its TCRdb copy is limited to in-frame clones, with some not included. The sample carries roughly 100,000 clones, nearly 90% recorded once. This clonotype was sampled from an adult who received the AZD1222 COVID-19 vaccine. The chain combines TRBV2 with TRBJ2-1; D is uncertain. Source: peripheral blood, taken 28 days after the second AZD1222 dose. For the CDR3, the DNA is TGTGCCAGCAGAATTTCCGGACCCTACAATGAGCAGTTCTTC. It encodes CASRISGPYNEQFF.